This T cell receptor beta chain was identified in a study of blood T cell repertoires in COVID-19. Study-level information: COVID-19 samples collected from the United States, Italy and Spain covered acute and convalescent phases. Nucleic acid was either cDNA or gDNA, and it came from T cells, B-cell-depleted T cells, or PBMCs.

This clone was recorded only once. Under the authors' procedure: Nucleated cell counts were estimated from reference gene primer amplification. Sequencing was performed with immunoSEQ multiplex PCR; in TCRdb, only in-frame clones are kept and a portion is missing. Clonal size and the V and J genes are those of that table, whereas D and trimming came from the DNA. Among over 150,000 clones listed, roughly 80% were seen once. The sequence was collected from a man in his 60s with acute or convalescent COVID-19. Material: peripheral blood.

The CDR3 DNA reads TGTGCCTGGAGACCCGGGACAGGGGGCTGGAACACTGAAGCTTTCTTT. It is translated as CAWRPGTGGWNTEAFF. The genes are TRBV30 and TRBJ1-1; TRBD1 matches 12 bases. Germline V gene data show CDR1 as GTSNPN and CDR2 as SVGIG (reference sequence). V was clipped by 3 bases and J by 1 base; unmatched bases: 6. CDR3 length equals 16 residues.